These 28 T cell receptor beta chains came from one sample sequenced in a study of cytomegalovirus exposure and HLA in healthy donors. Primers included in the PCR were 60 Vbeta and 13 Jbeta primers. Sequencing used immunoSEQ multiplex PCR; TCRdb keeps in-frame clones, though not all of them. This table holds 240,000 or so clones, about 80% found once. The sequenced sample consisted of PBMCs. The receptors originated from a woman aged 40 to 55 in good health and CMV-seropositive.

As for this clone: At one end the junction does not follow the germline gene, possibly because of a read error. The chain links TRBV7-9 to TRBJ1-6; D is undetermined. Germline CDR1 and CDR2: SEHNR and FQNEAQ (reference sequence). The CDR3 has 12 residues. The CDR3 sequence: CSSSLVYSPLHF. Written as DNA, the CDR3 is TGTTCCAGCAGCTTAGTATATTCACCCCTCCACTTT.

The rearrangement links TRBV2 to TRBJ2-3; D is uncertain. Trimming pared 3 bases from V and 6 bases from J, leaving 7 bases between. The CDR3 loop spans 12 amino acids. Looked up from germline, CDR1 is SNHLY and CDR2 is FYNNEI. In DNA form, the CDR3 reads TGTGCCAGCAGTGAGACGAGGGATACGCAGTATTTT. Amino acid sequence: CASSETRDTQYF. The full variable domain, its missing parts supplied by reference TRBV2 and TRBJ2-3, is EPEVTQTPSHQVTQMGQEVILRCVPISNHLYFYWYRQILGQKVEFLVSFYNNEISEKSEIFDDQFSVERPDGSNFTLKIRSTKLEDSAMYFCASSETRDTQYFGPGTRLTVL.

As regards this clone: Additional DNA sequences in this sample encode the identical CDR3. The CDR3 loop is CASSEPGRGGANEKLFF. CDR3 coding DNA: TGCGCCAGCAGCGAGCCAGGGCGAGGAGGGGCTAATGAAAAACTGTTTTTT. The V and J genes are TRBV10-2 and TRBJ1-4, with D possibly matching TRBD1 (5 bases). This CDR3 spans 17 amino acids. V lost 6 bases, J lost 3 bases, and 20 bases lay in between. CDR1 and CDR2 from the germline V gene are WSHSY and SAAADI.

This chain uses TRBV6-1 with TRBJ2-7; D call uncertain. CDR1 and CDR2 from the germline V gene are MNHNS and SASEGT. The CDR3 has 13 amino acids. Between the trimmed V and J ends, which lost 2 bases and 0 bases, there was a span of 5 bases. This CDR3 reads CASSESGSYEQYF. The CDR3 DNA reads as TGTGCCAGCAGTGAATCGGGCTCCTACGAGCAGTACTTC.

CDR3 DNA: TGTGCCAGCAGAGGGACTAGCGGGGGAGGAGCCCAGTACTTC. It encodes CASRGTSGGGAQYF. The J gene is TRBJ2-5, the V gene TRBV5-6; 14 bases map to TRBD2. V lost 5 bases and J lost 9; bases outside the gene matches: 6. The CDR3 length is 14 residues. Looked up from germline, CDR1 is SGHDT and CDR2 is YYEEEE.

The chain is built from TRBV4-2 and TRBJ1-2; 8 bases match TRBD1. Trimming took 1 base from V and 4 from J; bases not matched to a gene: 5. The CDR3 consists of 15 residues. Germline CDR1 reads LGHNA; CDR2 reads YNFKEQ. Written as DNA, the CDR3 is TGTGCCAGCAGCCAAGTGACAGGGGATTTCTATGGCTACACCTTC. Residues: CASSQVTGDFYGYTF.

The gene calls are TRBV9 and TRBJ2-1; tentative D call: TRBD1 (5 bases). CDR1 is SGDLS, CDR2 YYNGEE, per germline. Trimming cost V 3 bases and J 8 bases, with 15 bases left between them. This CDR3 region has 14 residues. CDR3 sequence reads: CASSATERGDEQFF. The DNA of the CDR3 is TGTGCCAGCAGCGCAACCGAAAGGGGCGATGAGCAGTTCTTC.

The J gene is TRBJ2-1, the V gene TRBV5-5; D is ambiguous. CDR3 length: 14 amino acids. V lost 1 base to trimming and J lost 6 bases, with 11 bases between them. The germline CDR1 and CDR2 sequences are SGHKS and YYEKEE (reference sequence). The CDR3 is CASSLNWQVNEQFF. CDR3 nucleotide sequence: TGTGCCAGCAGCTTGAATTGGCAGGTCAATGAGCAGTTCTTC. Full variable domain (outside the CDR3, taken from reference TRBV5-5 and TRBJ2-1): DAGVTQSPTHLIKTRGQQVTLRCSPISGHKSVSWYQQVLGQGPQFIFQYYEKEERGRGNFPDRFSARQFPNYSSELNVNALLLGDSALYLCASSLNWQVNEQFFGPGTRLTVL.

The chain carries TRBV6-1 and TRBJ2-2, with D possibly matching TRBD2 (5 bases). CDR3 size: 15 residues. V lost 5 bases and J lost 0, with 10 bases in between. CDR1 is MNHNS and CDR2 is SASEGT in the germline V gene. The CDR3 is CASSQGLTNTGELFF. The CDR3, as DNA: TGTGCCAGCAGTCAAGGACTGACGAACACCGGGGAGCTGTTTTTT.

This rearrangement joins TRBV2 to TRBJ2-7; 9 positions agree with TRBD1. Germline V lookup: CDR1 SNHLY, CDR2 FYNNEI. The CDR3 runs to 13 residues. J lost 7 bases, V lost 3 bases, and 4 bases had no gene match. CDR3: CASSENRGLEQYF. The DNA for the CDR3 is TGTGCCAGCAGTGAGAACAGGGGGCTTGAGCAGTACTTC.

This clone was found once. The chain is built from TRBV27 and TRBJ1-1; weak D call: TRBD1 (6 bases). V was trimmed by 4 bases and J by 1 base, leaving 10 bases between them. CDR1 and CDR2 from the germline V gene are MNHEY and SMNVEV (reference sequence). The CDR3 is made up of 14 amino acids. For the CDR3, the DNA is TGTGCCAGCAGTTACAGGGAAAAGAACACTGAAGCTTTCTTT. Amino acid sequence: CASSYREKNTEAFF.

This clone was observed a single time. This chain connects TRBV9 to TRBJ2-3; 10 bases fit TRBD2. From germline, CDR1 is SGDLS and CDR2 YYNGEE. The CDR3 length is 15 residues. V trimming: 2 bases; J trimming: 4 bases; junction bases outside the gene matches: 4. In DNA form, the CDR3 reads TGTGCCAGCAGCGTCAGCGGGGGGGCTGCAGATACGCAGTATTTT. It yields the protein CASSVSGGAADTQYF.

Only one count was recorded for this clone. The chain combines TRBV4-3 with TRBJ1-2, with 7 bases identical to TRBD1. The CDR3 contains 14 residues. V gave up 4 bases and J gave up 8 bases; unmatched junction bases: 10. Germline V lookup: CDR1 LGHNA, CDR2 YSLEER. The CDR3 bases are TGCGCCAGCAGCCCGATGACAGGGTGGGGAGGCTACACCTTC. This translates into CASSPMTGWGGYTF.

The CDR3 sequence: CAIRANEKLFF. Written as DNA, the CDR3 is TGTGCCATCCGAGCAAACGAAAAACTGTTTTTT. The chain employs TRBV10-3 and TRBJ1-4; D ambiguous. V shed 8 bases and J shed 8 bases, with 9 bases lying between them. Germline V gene lookup returns CDR1 ENHRY and CDR2 SYGVKD. This CDR3 is 11 amino acids long.

This clone was seen only a few times. The chain links TRBV10-3 to TRBJ2-1; 7 bases match TRBD1. This CDR3 is built from 15 residues. Germline lookup yields CDR1 ENHRY and CDR2 SYGVKD. V shed 6 bases, J shed 0 bases, and the junction held 5 bases outside the gene matches. The CDR3 reads CAIRDYRGSYNEQFF. In DNA, the CDR3 is TGTGCCATCAGAGATTACAGGGGCTCCTACAATGAGCAGTTCTTC.

V gene TRBV5-6 combines with J gene TRBJ1-2, with D unresolved. Germline CDR1 reads SGHDT; CDR2 reads YYEEEE. With 4 bases removed from V and 3 bases from J, the gap between germline ends came to 7 bases. This CDR3 has 12 amino acids. The CDR3 sequence: CASSPQYYGYTF. DNA for the CDR3: TGTGCCAGCAGCCCTCAGTACTATGGCTACACCTTC.

The chain uses TRBV7-2 and TRBJ1-1, with a possible D match to TRBD1 (6 bases). Germline-derived CDR1 and CDR2 are SGHTA and FQGNSA. The CDR3 has 15 residues. Trimming removed 4 bases at V and 6 bases at J, with 18 bases between. The DNA of the CDR3 is TGTGCCAGCAGCTCCCACCCTACAGGGATCGCTGAAGCTTTCTTT. Translation gives CASSSHPTGIAEAFF.

The J gene is TRBJ2-5, the V gene TRBV29-1; D possibly corresponds to TRBD2 (5 bases). Deletions cut 4 bases from V and 5 bases from J, with 5 bases between. Germline CDR1 SQVTM, CDR2 ANQGSEA. The CDR3 contains 10 residues. The CDR3 loop reads CSVGGETQYF. Here the CDR3 DNA reads TGCAGCGTTGGAGGGGAGACCCAGTACTTC. The full variable domain, in which reference TRBV29-1 and TRBJ2-5 provide the parts outside the CDR3, is SAVISQKPSRDICQRGTSLTIQCQVDSQVTMMFWYRQQPGQSLTLIATANQGSEATYESGFVIDKFPISRPNLTFSTLTVSNMSPEDSSIYLCSVGGETQYFGPGTRLLVL.

The chain couples TRBV7-2 to TRBJ2-3; 8 positions agree with TRBD2. V dropped 2 bases and J dropped 2; count of bases not matched to a gene: 3. The germline V gene has CDR1 SGHTA and CDR2 FQGNSA. This CDR3 region has 15 residues. CDR3 protein: CASSLLAGHTDTQYF. The CDR3 DNA is TGTGCCAGCAGCTTATTAGCGGGGCACACAGATACGCAGTATTTT.

This chain joins TRBV30 and TRBJ2-7; 7 nucleotides match TRBD2. The CDR3 loop spans 14 amino acids. Germline V gene sequence: CDR1 GTSNPN, CDR2 SVGIG (reference sequence). J gave up 3 bases and V 3 bases, and 8 bases lay outside the gene matches. The CDR3 bases are TGTGCCTGGAGACCCCCCGGGAGGTTCTACGAGCAGTACTTC. The encoded protein is CAWRPPGRFYEQYF.

This sequence joins TRBV7-6 and TRBJ2-1; 14 nucleotides align to TRBD2. The CDR3 is 16 amino acids. Germline V gene lookup returns CDR1 SGHVS and CDR2 FNYEAQ. Losses at the gene ends were 5 bases for V and 9 bases for J; bases not matched to a gene: 9. CDR3 residues: CASSRRLAGGPGEQFF. In DNA form, the CDR3 reads TGTGCCAGCAGCCGGCGACTAGCGGGAGGGCCGGGTGAGCAGTTCTTC.

The chain combines TRBV2 with TRBJ2-6; a possible D gene is TRBD2 (5 bases). CDR1 is SNHLY and CDR2 is FYNNEI in the germline V gene. The length of the CDR3 is 14 residues. The V end was cut by 6 bases, the J end by 0 bases, with 6 bases between. CDR3 loop: CASREASGANVLTF. CDR3 nucleotides: TGTGCCAGCAGGGAGGCCTCTGGGGCCAACGTCCTGACTTTC.

This clone was counted only a few times. The V and J genes are TRBV27 and TRBJ2-5, with TRBD1 identical over 12 bases. Germline CDR1 and CDR2: MNHEY and SMNVEV (reference sequence). V dropped 6 bases and J dropped 11; count of bases not matched to a gene: 10. This CDR3 spans 14 amino acids. The CDR3 loop reads CASRMGQGAREQYF. The CDR3 DNA reads TGTGCCAGCAGGATGGGACAGGGGGCGCGGGAGCAGTACTTC.

The rearrangement links TRBV7-2 to TRBJ2-5; tentatively, D is TRBD2 (7 bases). TRBJ2-7 matches the DNA end more closely, so the J call is doubtful. The length of the CDR3 is 14 residues. Per the germline V gene, CDR1 is SGHTA and CDR2 is FQGNSA. For the CDR3, the DNA is TGTGCCAGCAGCTTAGAGGGGGGGGCCTACGAGCAGTACTTC. Residues: CASSLEGGAYEQYF.

The gene calls are TRBV5-1 and TRBJ1-1, with 10 bases matching TRBD1. The V gene's germline CDR1 is SGHRS and CDR2 YFSETQ. The length of the CDR3 is 16 residues. Trimming at V came to 1 base and at J to 1 base, leaving 4 bases not matched to a gene. CDR3 in amino acids: CASSLRTGGQNTEAFF. CDR3 nucleotide sequence: TGCGCCAGCAGCTTGAGGACAGGGGGGCAGAACACTGAAGCTTTCTTT.

In this sample, this clone turned up a few times. The chain combines TRBV6-5 with TRBJ1-1, with a possible D match to TRBD1 (5 bases). The CDR3 is made up of 15 amino acids. V lost 5 bases, J lost 1 base, and 14 bases lay in between. Germline-derived CDR1 and CDR2 are MNHEY and SVGAGI. Here the CDR3 reads CASSPQGLTNTEAFF. The CDR3 coding sequence is TGTGCCAGCAGTCCCCAGGGACTGACGAACACTGAAGCTTTCTTT.

J is TRBJ1-5 and V is TRBV2; D is unresolved. The CDR3 consists of 15 residues. Germline CDR1 and CDR2: SNHLY and FYNNEI. The V gene lost 6 bases and the J gene lost 0 bases, with 12 bases spanning the gap. Written as DNA, the CDR3 is TGTGCCAGCAGCGCCGACACATATAGCAATCAGCCCCAGCATTTT. Translated: CASSADTYSNQPQHF.

CDR3 loop: CASSESLAGGKEQFF. CDR3 bases: TGCGCCAGCAGTGAGTCTCTAGCGGGAGGGAAGGAGCAGTTCTTC. The chain employs TRBV10-1 and TRBJ2-1; 12 nucleotides match TRBD2. The germline CDR1 and CDR2 sequences are WNHNN and SYGVQD (reference sequence). Trimming removed 0 bases from V and 10 bases from J; junction bases left unmatched: 4. The length of the CDR3 is 15 residues.